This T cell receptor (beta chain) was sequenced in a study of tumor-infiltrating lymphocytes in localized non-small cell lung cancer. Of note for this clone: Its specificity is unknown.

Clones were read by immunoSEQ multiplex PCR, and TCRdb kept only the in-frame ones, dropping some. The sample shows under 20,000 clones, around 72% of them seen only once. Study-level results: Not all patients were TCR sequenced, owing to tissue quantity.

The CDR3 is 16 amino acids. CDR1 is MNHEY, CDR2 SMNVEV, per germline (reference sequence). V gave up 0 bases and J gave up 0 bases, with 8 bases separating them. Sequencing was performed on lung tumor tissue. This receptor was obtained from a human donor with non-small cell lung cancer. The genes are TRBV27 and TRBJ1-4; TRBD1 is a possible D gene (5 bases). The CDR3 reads CASSLSPRATNEKLFF. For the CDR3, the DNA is TGTGCCAGCAGTTTATCGCCCAGGGCAACTAATGAAAAACTGTTTTTT. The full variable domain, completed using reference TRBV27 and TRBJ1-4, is EAQVTQNPRYLITVTGKKLTVTCSQNMNHEYMSWYRQDPGLGLRQIYYSMNVEVTDKGDVPEGYKVSRKEKRNFPLILESPSPNQTSLYFCASSLSPRATNEKLFFGSGTQLSVL.